This TCR beta chain was captured in a study of beta chain features in type 1 diabetes (dated by TCRdb to 2017 to 2018). Study-wide context: Mean age, gender distribution, total cell number and subset yield were not different between patients and healthy donors. Regulatory and stem cell-like memory subsets were isolated from only 8 patients and about 8 healthy donors, whereas naive and central memory subsets came from all 28 donors. A total of 107,917,701 sorted cells were examined across all samples, and a strong correlation was observed between cell number per subset and RNA yield. In the study, TCRB repertoires of sorted circulating CD4+ T cell subsets from recently diagnosed type 1 diabetes patients were compared with those of matched healthy donors. Beyond this particular receptor, the publication reports: Fewer insertions and more nucleotide deletions at VDJ recombination sites were observed in patients with type 1 diabetes, implying thymic rearrangement abnormalities. Because cDNA was sequenced instead of genomic DNA, activated cells with high expression could be over-represented, although the groups did not differ in activation or CD3 levels. Because small numbers of individuals were included in the HLA sub-analyses, any influence of HLA type on TCRB rearrangement was left unresolved. Naive, central memory and regulatory TCRB repertoires appeared to be more similar among patients than among healthy donors. In all four CD4+ subsets, TCRB CDR3 length was moderately but significantly shorter in type 1 diabetes patients. Shorter templates might be favored by PCR, yet because patient and control samples were amplified and corrected together, any such skew would affect both groups equally.

Reading from cysteine to phenylalanine, the CDR3 counts 17 amino acids. Solely the CDR3 DNA is kept, with 51 bases framed from the first base. The germline V gene yields SGDLS for CDR1 and YYNGEE for CDR2. The germline V end is reduced by 4 bases and the J end by 0 bases; junction bases left unmatched: 6. On this clone itself: Its antigen is unknown. No base quality values were provided; no much bigger clone lies one nucleotide off.

A single peripheral blood draw of around 0.11 L on average was collected from each donor into heparinised tubes. A BD FACSAria II was used to sort naive, central memory, regulatory and stem cell-like memory CD4+ T cells with a panel that included CD45RO, CCR7, CD25, CD127, CD95 and CD27. A purity above 98% was achieved for all sorted populations. Right away, PBMCs were isolated by Lymphoprep density gradient centrifugation and were stained directly, with no culture step. Samples were stained and sorted in pairs, with one healthy donor and one patient per experiment, so that batch effects were minimized. The entire isolated RNA was reverse transcribed using the High Capacity cDNA Reverse Transcription Kit, and thus expressed TCRB transcripts were sequenced. Deep immunoSEQ sequencing was performed on naive, central memory and regulatory T cell samples, with an average of approximately 4 million total reads per sample. After sorted cells were lysed in RLT buffer, RNA was extracted with DNase-treated RNeasy Micro or Mini kits, with the choice depending on cell number. Each cell subset was processed on its own to prevent cross-contamination, while patient and healthy donor samples were processed together. The immunoSEQ multiplex PCR was used to amplify TCRB sequences from cDNA, yielding 87-bp fragments that span the CDR3 region. The amplicons were sequenced using the Illumina HiSeq platform. On the authors' methods: PCR bias was corrected computationally using synthetic template baselines, and reads within Hamming distance 2 were collapsed, with unmergeable singletons discarded. Reads were aligned against IMGT so that V, D and J genes, CDR3 length and insertions or deletions at six rearrangement sites could be assigned. Within each subset, clonotype counts were normalized to sorted cell number, after which true diversity and Gini coefficients were computed with the tcR R package. Repertoire sharing was quantified using the overlap coefficient calculated on TCRB nucleotide sequences. As a proxy for the pre-selection repertoire, out-of-frame TCRB sequences from naive cells were analyzed. TCRdb obtained this table from immuneACCESS and retained in-frame rearrangements with V and J assigned. These tables miss some clones; where compared with another copy, unresolved V genes account for less than half of the shortfall, and the remainder is unexplained. The V and J calls and the clone size are those of that table, but D and trimming were determined from the DNA. A total of a few hundred thousand clones appear in this sample, about 15% of them only once. The ten largest make up approximately 0.02% of the sample.

The sample comprised naive CD4+ T cells from blood. The cell subset or site label, read with the paper, signifies: true naive CD4+ T cells. Recombination connected TRBV9 to TRBJ2-3, and TRBD2 aligns with 12 junction nucleotides. The sequence came from a woman aged 18-29 years in good health. At the DNA level, the sequence is TGTGCCAGCAGCCCGACTAGCGGGAGTACTAGCACAGATACGCAGTATTTT. It specifies CASSPTSGSTSTDTQYF.